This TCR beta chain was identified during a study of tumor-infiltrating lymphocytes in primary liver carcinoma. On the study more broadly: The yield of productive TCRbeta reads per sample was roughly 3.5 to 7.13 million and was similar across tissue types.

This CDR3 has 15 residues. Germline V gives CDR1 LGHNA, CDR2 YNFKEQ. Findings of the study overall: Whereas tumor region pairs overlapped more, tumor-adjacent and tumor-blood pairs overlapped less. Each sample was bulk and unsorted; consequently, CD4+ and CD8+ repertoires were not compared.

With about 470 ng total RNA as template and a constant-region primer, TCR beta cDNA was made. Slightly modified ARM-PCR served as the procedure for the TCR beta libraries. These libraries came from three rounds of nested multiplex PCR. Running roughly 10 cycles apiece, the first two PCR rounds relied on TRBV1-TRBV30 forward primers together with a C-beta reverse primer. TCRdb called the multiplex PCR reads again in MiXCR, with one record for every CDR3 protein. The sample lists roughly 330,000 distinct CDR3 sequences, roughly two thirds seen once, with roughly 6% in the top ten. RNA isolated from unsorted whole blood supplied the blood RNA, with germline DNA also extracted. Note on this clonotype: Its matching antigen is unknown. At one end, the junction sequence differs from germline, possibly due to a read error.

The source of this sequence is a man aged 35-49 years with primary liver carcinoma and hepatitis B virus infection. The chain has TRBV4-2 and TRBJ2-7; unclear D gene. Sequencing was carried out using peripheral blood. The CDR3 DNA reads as TGTGCCAGCAGCCAAGGTCGGATACTGTCCCACGAGAAGTACTTC. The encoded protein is CASSQGRILSHEKYF.